This TCR beta chain appears in the sequencing data of a study of T cells in tumors after PD-1 blockade. Study summary: Patients received pembrolizumab 200 mg every 3 weeks or cemiplimab 350 mg every 2 weeks. Daily vismodegib 150 mg continued in a subset of anti-PD-1-treated patients.

Libraries were prepared by immunoSEQ multiplex PCR; TCRdb keeps only in-frame clonotypes and omits some of them. Of 20,000 to 25,000 clones in the sample, roughly 73% were seen once. Germline V gene data show CDR1 as MNHEY and CDR2 as SVGAGI. This CDR3 comprises 15 residues. To note about this clone: Its ends do not fully match the called genes, so a read error is possible. The sample has other DNA sequences that encode this CDR3 too.

Input was 616 ng to 6,004 ng of genomic DNA from tumor or blood. The chain is built from TRBV6-5 and TRBJ2-7; 7 bases are shared with TRBD1. The specimen comprised PBMCs, sampled before anti-PD-1 treatment. The source of this sequence is a human donor with basal cell carcinoma. The CDR3 region has the DNA TGCGCCAGCAGGGGTGGGGACAGAACGCTCCACGAGCAGTACTTC. It encodes CASRGGDRTLHEQYF.